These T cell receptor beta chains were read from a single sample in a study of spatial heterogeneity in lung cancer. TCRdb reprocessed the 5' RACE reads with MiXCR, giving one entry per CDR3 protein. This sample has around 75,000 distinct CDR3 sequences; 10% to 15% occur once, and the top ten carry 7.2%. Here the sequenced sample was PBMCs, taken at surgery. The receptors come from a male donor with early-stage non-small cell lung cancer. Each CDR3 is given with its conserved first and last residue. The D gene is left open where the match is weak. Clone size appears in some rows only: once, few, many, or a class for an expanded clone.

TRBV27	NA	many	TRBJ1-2	TGTGCCAGCAGTTTGCAGGCTTTTTTAAACTATGGCTACACCTTC	CASSLQAFLNYGYTF
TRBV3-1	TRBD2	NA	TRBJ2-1	TGTGCCAGCAGCCGACTAGCGGGATTAGATGAGCAGTTCTTC	CASSRLAGLDEQFF
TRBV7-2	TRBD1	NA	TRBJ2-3	TGTGCCTGCAGCCGACAGGGCCCTAGCACAGATACGCAGTATTTT	CACSRQGPSTDTQYF
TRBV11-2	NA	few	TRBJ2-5	TGTGCCAGCAGCTTCGAGTACCAAGAGACCCAGTACTTC	CASSFEYQETQYF
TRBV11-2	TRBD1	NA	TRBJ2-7	TGTGCCAGCAGCTTATGGGACAGGGGCAACGAGCAGTACTTC	CASSLWDRGNEQYF
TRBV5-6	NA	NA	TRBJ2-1	TGTGCCAGCAGCACGGTGGACAGCCCTGACTACAATGAGCAGTTCTTC	CASSTVDSPDYNEQFF
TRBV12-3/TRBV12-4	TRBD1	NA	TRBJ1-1	TGTGCCAGCAGATGGACAGGGGGTCATACTGAAGCTTTCTTT	CASRWTGGHTEAFF
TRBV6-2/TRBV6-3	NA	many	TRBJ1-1	TGTGCCAGCAGTTCGAGGTACACTGAAGCTTTCTTT	CASSSRYTEAFF
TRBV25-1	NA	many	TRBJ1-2	TGTGCCAGCAGTGATGGCTTCACTCGTGGCTACACCTTC	CASSDGFTRGYTF
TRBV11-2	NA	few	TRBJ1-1	TGTGCCAGCAGCCCCCCACTAGCTGAAGCTTTCTTT	CASSPPLAEAFF
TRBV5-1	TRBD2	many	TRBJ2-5	TGCGCCAGCTCTTCCGCGGGGGAGCAACAAGAGACCCAGTACTTC	CASSSAGEQQETQYF
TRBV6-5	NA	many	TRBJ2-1	TGTGCCAGCAGTCGACTGGCAAATGAGCAGTTCTTC	CASSRLANEQFF
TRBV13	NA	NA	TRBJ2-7	TGTGCCAGCAGCTCCGAGGCCCAGTATGGCGAGCAGTACTTC	CASSSEAQYGEQYF
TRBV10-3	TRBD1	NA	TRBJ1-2	TGTGCCATCTCCGCCGGGACAGTCTATGGCTACACCTTC	CAISAGTVYGYTF
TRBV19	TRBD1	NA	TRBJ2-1	TGTGCCAGTAATAGACAGGGTAGGGACAATGAGCAGTTCTTC	CASNRQGRDNEQFF
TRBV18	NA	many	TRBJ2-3	TGTGCCAGCTCACCCCAGGGTTTAGCCACAGATACGCAGTATTTT	CASSPQGLATDTQYF
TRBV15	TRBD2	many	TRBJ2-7	TGTGCCACCAGCAGAGGAGCGGGGAGGATAGGCGAGCAGTACTTC	CATSRGAGRIGEQYF
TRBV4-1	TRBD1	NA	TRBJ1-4	TGCGCCAGCAGCCAATGGGACAGTCAGGCCGTGGGGGAAAAACTGTTTTTT	CASSQWDSQAVGEKLFF
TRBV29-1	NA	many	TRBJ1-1	TGCAGCGTCTATACTCGCAGGGAGACTGAAGCTTTCTTT	CSVYTRRETEAFF
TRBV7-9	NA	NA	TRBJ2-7	TGTGCCAGCAGCCCGGGGGCGGTCTACGAGCAGTACTTC	CASSPGAVYEQYF
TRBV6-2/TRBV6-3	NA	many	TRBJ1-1	TGTGCCAGCAGTTTGGCGGGGTTTGAAGCTTTCTTT	CASSLAGFEAFF
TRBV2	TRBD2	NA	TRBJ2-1	TGTGCCAGCAGTGCCCTCATCACAGCGGGAGAGCAGTTCTTC	CASSALITAGEQFF
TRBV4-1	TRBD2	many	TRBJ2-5	TGCGCCAGCAGCCTGCGGGAGGGCCAGGAGACCCAGTACTTC	CASSLREGQETQYF
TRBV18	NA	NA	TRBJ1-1	TGTGCCAGCTCACCATACAAACATTCGAACACTGAAGCTTTCTTT	CASSPYKHSNTEAFF
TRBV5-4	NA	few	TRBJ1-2	TGTGCCAGCAGCTCGGACGGAACTAACTATGGCTACACCTTC	CASSSDGTNYGYTF
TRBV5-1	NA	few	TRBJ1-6	TGCGCCAGCAGCTCTGCCGGGACTTCGGTGTCACCCCTCCACTTT	CASSSAGTSVSPLHF
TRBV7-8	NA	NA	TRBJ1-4	TGTGCCAGCAGCCCCCGAGGAATACGAGAAAAACTGTTTTTT	CASSPRGIREKLFF